The 20 T cell receptor beta chains reported below all come from one sample, sequenced in a study of neoadjuvant anti-PD-1 for oral cavity cancer. The data were produced by immunoSEQ multiplex PCR, yet TCRdb's version contains in-frame clones alone and is incomplete. The table records around 14,000 clones, roughly 67% of them present only once. Here the sequenced sample was PBMCs, taken before nivolumab (anti-PD-1) treatment. The receptors come from a person aged 40-85 years with oral cavity squamous cell carcinoma.

The chain has TRBV4-2 and TRBJ1-1; D might be TRBD1 (6 bases). Germline V gene lookup returns CDR1 LGHNA and CDR2 YNFKEQ. V shed 8 bases and J shed 0 bases, with 16 bases lying between them. This CDR3 comprises 15 residues. The CDR3 loop is CASAQNRALNTEAFF. CDR3 nucleotide sequence: TGTGCCAGCGCCCAAAACAGGGCACTGAACACTGAAGCTTTCTTT.

This clone was detected only a few times. This rearrangement joins TRBV16 to TRBJ1-1; D is possibly TRBD1 (5 bases). V dropped 4 bases and J dropped 4 bases, with 13 bases sitting between them. This CDR3 is 14 amino acids long. Germline loops: CDR1 KGHSY, CDR2 FQNENV. CDR3 in DNA: TGTGCCAGCAGCCTGATTGGGGGTGGCACTGAAGCTTTCTTT. Translation gives CASSLIGGGTEAFF.

This clone was seen a single time. The rearrangement uses TRBV18 and TRBJ2-3; no reliable D call. Between the trimmed V and J ends, which lost 0 bases and 1 base, there was a span of 5 bases. The CDR3 totals 14 residues. Germline-derived CDR1 and CDR2 are KGHSH and LQKENI. CDR3 DNA: TGTGCCAGCTCACCACCGGACGGCACAGATACGCAGTATTTT. Its translation: CASSPPDGTDTQYF. The full variable domain, in which reference TRBV18 and TRBJ2-3 provide the parts outside the CDR3, is NAGVMQNPRHLVRRRGQEARLRCSPMKGHSHVYWYRQLPEEGLKFMVYLQKENIIDESGMPKERFSAEFPKEGPSILRIQQVVRGDSAAYFCASSPPDGTDTQYFGPGTRLTVL.

The chain couples TRBV5-1 to TRBJ2-5; 13 nucleotides line up with TRBD2. CDR3 length equals 16 residues. The ends lost 4 bases at V and 2 bases at J; junction bases unmatched: 5. Germline V gene data show CDR1 as SGHRS and CDR2 as YFSETQ. This chain's CDR3 is CASSKTSGGSQETQYF. CDR3 coding DNA: TGCGCCAGCAGCAAGACTAGCGGGGGGTCTCAAGAGACCCAGTACTTC.

This clone came up a few times. The chain employs TRBV27 and TRBJ1-4, with TRBD1 matching 7 bases. The CDR3 is made up of 15 amino acids. Germline lookup yields CDR1 MNHEY and CDR2 SMNVEV (reference sequence). The V gene end was trimmed by 4 bases and the J gene end by 8 bases; junction bases not matched to a gene: 10. The DNA for the CDR3 is TGTGCCAGCAGTTCATTCAAGGGGGCAAGGGAAAAACTGTTTTTT. Translating gives CASSSFKGAREKLFF. Together with reference TRBV27 and TRBJ1-4, the CDR3 gives the full variable domain: EAQVTQNPRYLITVTGKKLTVTCSQNMNHEYMSWYRQDPGLGLRQIYYSMNVEVTDKGDVPEGYKVSRKEKRNFPLILESPSPNQTSLYFCASSSFKGAREKLFFGSGTQLSVL.

V gene TRBV6-6 combines with J gene TRBJ1-4; D remains unclear. The CDR3 is made up of 15 amino acids. V gave up 0 bases and J gave up 2 bases, with 7 bases separating them. CDR1 is MNHNY and CDR2 is SVGAGI in the germline V gene (reference sequence). The CDR3 DNA reads as TGTGCCAGCAGTTACTCGAGACGGACTAATGAAAAACTGTTTTTT. Translated, it gives CASSYSRRTNEKLFF.

The J gene is TRBJ2-1, the V gene TRBV20-1; D remains unclear. Trimming stripped 6 bases from V and 8 bases from J, with 11 bases between. CDR3 length: 11 amino acids. The germline CDR1 and CDR2 sequences are DFQATT and SNEGSKA (reference sequence). CDR3 coding DNA: TGCAGTGCAGAGTGGTCCGATGAGCAGTTCTTC. It specifies CSAEWSDEQFF.

V gene TRBV11-2 combines with J gene TRBJ2-4, with 7 bases identical to TRBD1. Germline CDR1 and CDR2: SGHAT and FQNNGV. The CDR3 runs 17 residues. After removal of 6 bases from V and 0 bases from J, the junction contained 11 bases not matched to a gene. The CDR3 reads CASRSLQGRLAKNIQYF. The CDR3, as DNA: TGTGCCAGCAGGAGCCTACAGGGGCGCTTAGCCAAAAACATTCAGTACTTC.

This chain links TRBV6-4 with TRBJ2-1, with D hard to call. The V end was cut by 1 base, the J end by 10 bases, with 8 bases between. The germline V gene has CDR1 MRHNA and CDR2 SNTAGT. The CDR3 is made up of 12 amino acids. CDR3 bases: TGTGCCAGCAGTGACTGGTCCAACGAGCAGTTCTTC. This sequence encodes CASSDWSNEQFF.

This clone was recorded only once. The J gene is TRBJ2-2, the V gene TRBV6-6; 8 bases are a match to TRBD1. V gave up 6 bases and J gave up 3 bases; unmatched junction bases: 3. CDR1 MNHNY and CDR2 SVGAGI come from the germline V gene (reference sequence). The CDR3 is 14 amino acids. The CDR3 region is CASRNRGDTGELFF. The DNA for the CDR3 is TGTGCCAGCAGGAACAGGGGGGACACCGGGGAGCTGTTTTTT.

The J gene is TRBJ2-1, the V gene TRBV7-9; no clear D gene. There are 13 residues in the CDR3. Trimming removed 6 bases at V and 5 bases at J, with 11 bases between. CDR1 SEHNR and CDR2 FQNEAQ come from the germline V gene (reference sequence). The CDR3 spells CASRPVDHNEQFF. CDR3 in DNA: TGTGCCAGCAGGCCAGTGGACCACAATGAGCAGTTCTTC.

This clone has more than one count but fewer than ten. The chain is built from TRBV6-1 and TRBJ1-5; D gene uncertain. The CDR3 runs to 14 residues. With 3 bases removed from V and 4 bases from J, the gap between germline ends came to 10 bases. Germline V gives CDR1 MNHNS, CDR2 SASEGT. CDR3 in amino acids: CASSERHNNQPQHF. The CDR3 nucleotides read TGTGCCAGCAGTGAGAGACATAATAATCAGCCCCAGCATTTT.

The chain links TRBV28 to TRBJ1-2, with D perhaps matching TRBD1 (5 bases). The CDR3 is made up of 14 amino acids. Trimming took off 6 bases at V and 3 bases at J, with 14 bases between the two ends. Germline values: CDR1 MDHEN, CDR2 SYDVKM. The CDR3 reads CASSGTPNHYGYTF. CDR3 sequence (DNA): TGTGCCAGCAGCGGGACGCCGAACCACTATGGCTACACCTTC.

This chain links TRBV10-1 with TRBJ1-2, with 7 bases that match TRBD1. The ends lost 6 bases at V and 6 bases at J; junction bases unmatched: 7. Germline V gene lookup returns CDR1 WNHNN and CDR2 SYGVQD (reference sequence). The CDR3 consists of 13 residues. DNA of the CDR3: TGCGCCAGCAGCTTCGACAGGGCCGATGGCTACACCTTC. Protein: CASSFDRADGYTF.

The gene calls are TRBV6-6 and TRBJ2-3; 8 bases match TRBD2. Germline CDR1 is MNHNY and CDR2 is SVGAGI (reference sequence). V was clipped by 5 bases and J by 1 base; unmatched bases: 2. The CDR3 spans 14 residues. The CDR3, as DNA: TGTGCCAGCAGTACGACTAGCGGCACAGATACGCAGTATTTT. It encodes CASSTTSGTDTQYF.

The chain employs TRBV7-9 and TRBJ2-1, with 7 positions matching TRBD2. V lost 5 bases and J lost 8; bases outside the gene matches: 18. From germline, CDR1 is SEHNR and CDR2 FQNEAQ (reference sequence). There are 17 residues in the CDR3. The chain's CDR3 is CASSPGTNHPLSDEQFF. In DNA, the CDR3 is TGTGCCAGCAGCCCAGGGACTAACCATCCCCTTTCCGATGAGCAGTTCTTC. Filled out from reference TRBV7-9 and TRBJ2-1, the complete variable domain reads DTGVSQNPRHKITKRGQNVTFRCDPISEHNRLYWYRQTLGQGPEFLTYFQNEAQLEKSRLLSDRFSAERPKGSFSTLEIQRTEQGDSAMYLCASSPGTNHPLSDEQFFGPGTRLTVL.

The V gene is TRBV27, the J gene TRBJ1-5, with TRBD1 matching over 8 bases. J lost 3 bases, V lost 4 bases, and 5 bases had no gene match. The germline V gene encodes CDR1 MNHEY and CDR2 SMNVEV (reference sequence). The CDR3 loop spans 15 amino acids. CDR3 in DNA: TGTGCCAGCAGTTCCCTGGGACAGGCCAATCAGCCCCAGCATTTT. Protein sequence: CASSSLGQANQPQHF.

V is TRBV5-6 and J is TRBJ2-7; 11 bases fit TRBD1. Looked up from germline, CDR1 is SGHDT and CDR2 is YYEEEE. V dropped 6 bases and J dropped 3; count of bases not matched to a gene: 8. This CDR3 contains 15 residues. In nucleotides, the CDR3 is TGTGCCAGCACCGGGACAGGGGGGACAAACTACGAGCAGTACTTC. Amino acid sequence: CASTGTGGTNYEQYF.

This chain links TRBV20-1 with TRBJ1-2, with unresolved D. CDR3 length equals 11 residues. Germline-derived CDR1 and CDR2 are DFQATT and SNEGSKA (reference sequence). Trimming pared 3 bases from V and 8 bases from J, leaving 10 bases between. CDR3: CSASAGNGYTF. The DNA of the CDR3 is TGCAGTGCTAGTGCGGGAAACGGCTACACCTTC.

CDR3 DNA sequence: TGTGCCAGCAGCTTGGGGCGCAGGAACACTGAAGCTTTCTTT. Translated: CASSLGRRNTEAFF. V and J are TRBV5-6 and TRBJ1-1; D not resolved. The CDR3 extends over 14 amino acids. CDR1 and CDR2 from the germline V gene are SGHDT and YYEEEE. Trimming removed 0 bases at V and 1 base at J, with 7 bases between.